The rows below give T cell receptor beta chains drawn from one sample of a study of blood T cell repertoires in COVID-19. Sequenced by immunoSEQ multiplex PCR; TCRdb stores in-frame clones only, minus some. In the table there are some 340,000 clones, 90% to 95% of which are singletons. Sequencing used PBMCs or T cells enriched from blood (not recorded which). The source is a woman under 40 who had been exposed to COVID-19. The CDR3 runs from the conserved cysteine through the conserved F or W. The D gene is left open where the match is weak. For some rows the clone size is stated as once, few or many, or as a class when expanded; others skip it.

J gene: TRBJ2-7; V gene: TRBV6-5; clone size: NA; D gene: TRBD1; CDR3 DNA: TGTGCCAGCAGTTACTCGGTTCACGGACAGGCTTACGAGCAGTACTTC; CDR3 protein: CASSYSVHGQAYEQYF
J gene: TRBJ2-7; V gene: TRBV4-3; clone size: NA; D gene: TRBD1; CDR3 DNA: TGCGCCAGCAGCCAATACAGGGGGCCCTCCTACGAGCAGTACTTC; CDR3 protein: CASSQYRGPSYEQYF
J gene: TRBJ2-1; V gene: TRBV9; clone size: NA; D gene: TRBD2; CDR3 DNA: TGTGCCAGCAGCACGGGACTAGCGGGGGGATTCTACAATGAGCAGTTCTTC; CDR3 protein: CASSTGLAGGFYNEQFF
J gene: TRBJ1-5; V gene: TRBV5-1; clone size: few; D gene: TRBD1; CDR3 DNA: TGCGCCAGCAGCTCGGGACAGAGCAATCAGCCCCAGCATTTT; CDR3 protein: CASSSGQSNQPQHF
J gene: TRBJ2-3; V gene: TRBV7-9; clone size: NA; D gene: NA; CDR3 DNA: TGTGCCAGCAGCTTCCCCTCCACAGATACGCAGTATTTT; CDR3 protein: CASSFPSTDTQYF
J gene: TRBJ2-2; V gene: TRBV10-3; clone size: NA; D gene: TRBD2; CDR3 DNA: TGTGCCATCAGTGAGGCGGGGGGGAACACCGGGGAGCTGTTTTTT; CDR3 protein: CAISEAGGNTGELFF
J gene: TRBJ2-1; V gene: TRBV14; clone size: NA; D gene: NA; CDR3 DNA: TGTGCCAGCAGCCAAGTGCAGCGGAAGAGCTCCTACAATGAGCAGTTCTTC; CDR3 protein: CASSQVQRKSSYNEQFF
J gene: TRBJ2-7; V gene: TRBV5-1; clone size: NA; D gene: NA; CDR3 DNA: TGCGCCAGCAGCTTGGGCGGCAGATCCTACGAGCAGTACTTC; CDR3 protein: CASSLGGRSYEQYF
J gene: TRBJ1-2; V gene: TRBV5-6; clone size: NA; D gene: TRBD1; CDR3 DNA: TGTGCCAGCAGCCCACCTGGACAGGGAATCTATGGCTACACCTTC; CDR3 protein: CASSPPGQGIYGYTF
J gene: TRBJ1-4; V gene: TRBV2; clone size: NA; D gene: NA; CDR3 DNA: TGTGCCAGCACCAAATACGGGGAAAAACTGTTTTTT; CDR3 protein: CASTKYGEKLFF
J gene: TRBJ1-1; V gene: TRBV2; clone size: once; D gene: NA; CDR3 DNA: TGTGCCAGCATGAAACGAGAGAACACTGAAGCTTTCTTT; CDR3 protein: CASMKRENTEAFF
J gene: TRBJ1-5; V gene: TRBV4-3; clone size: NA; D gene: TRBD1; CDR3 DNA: TGCGCCAGCAGCCAAGACCGGACAGGGGGCAGGCAGCCCCAGCATTTT; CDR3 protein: CASSQDRTGGRQPQHF
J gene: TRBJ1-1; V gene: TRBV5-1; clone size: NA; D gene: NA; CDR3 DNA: TGCGCCAGCAGCCAGACAGCGAACACTGAAGCTTTCTTT; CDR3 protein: CASSQTANTEAFF
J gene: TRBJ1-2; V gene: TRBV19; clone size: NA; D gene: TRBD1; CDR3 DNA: TGTGCCAGTAGTATAGTAGCCGGACAGGGGAACTATGGCTACACCTTC; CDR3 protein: CASSIVAGQGNYGYTF
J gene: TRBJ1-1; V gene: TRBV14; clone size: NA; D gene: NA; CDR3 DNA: TGTGCCAGCAGTTCACACGGAGCTATCACTGAAGCTTTCTTT; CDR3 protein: CASSSHGAITEAFF
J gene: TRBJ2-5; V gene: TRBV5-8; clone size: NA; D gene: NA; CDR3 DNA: TGTGCCAGCAGCTTGGGGGAGACGGCCCAAGAGACCCAGTACTTC; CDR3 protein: CASSLGETAQETQYF
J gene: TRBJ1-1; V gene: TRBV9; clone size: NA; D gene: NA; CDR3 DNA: TGTGCCAGCAGCGTAGTTAGCAGCGGCGAAGCTTTCTTT; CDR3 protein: CASSVVSSGEAFF
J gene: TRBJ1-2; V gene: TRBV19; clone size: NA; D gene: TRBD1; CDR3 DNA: TGTGCCAGTAGTTGGGGGGACAGGGGAAACTATGGCTACACCTTC; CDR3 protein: CASSWGDRGNYGYTF
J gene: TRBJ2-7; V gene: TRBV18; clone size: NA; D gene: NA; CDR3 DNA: TGTGCCAGCTCAGGGGACTTAGTCTACGAGCAGTACTTC; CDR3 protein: CASSGDLVYEQYF
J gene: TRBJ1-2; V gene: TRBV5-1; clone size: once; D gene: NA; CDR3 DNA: TGCGCCAGCAGCCCCGGTGCCGGGGTCTATGGCTACACCTTC; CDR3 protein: CASSPGAGVYGYTF
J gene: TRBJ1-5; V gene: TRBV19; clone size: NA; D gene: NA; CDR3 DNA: TGTGCCAGTAGTCCGACAGGTAGCAATCAGCCCCAGCATTTT; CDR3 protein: CASSPTGSNQPQHF
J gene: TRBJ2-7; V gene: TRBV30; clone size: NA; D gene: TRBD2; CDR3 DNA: TGTGCCTGGAGGAAGGCTAGCGGGGCCTACGAGCAGTACTTC; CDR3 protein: CAWRKASGAYEQYF
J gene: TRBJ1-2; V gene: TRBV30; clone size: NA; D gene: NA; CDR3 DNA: TGTGCCTGGAGTACGGGCTATGGCTACACCTTC; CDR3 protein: CAWSTGYGYTF
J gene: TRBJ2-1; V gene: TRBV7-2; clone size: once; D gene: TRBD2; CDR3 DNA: TGTGCCAGCAGCTTTGCGGGGGGGAACTACAATGAGCAGTTCTTC; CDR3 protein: CASSFAGGNYNEQFF
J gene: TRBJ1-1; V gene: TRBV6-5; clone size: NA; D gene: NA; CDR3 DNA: TGTGCCAGCAAGAGGGTGGAGAACACTGAAGCTTTCTTT; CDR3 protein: CASKRVENTEAFF
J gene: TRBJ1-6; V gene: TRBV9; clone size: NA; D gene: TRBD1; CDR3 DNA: TGTGCCAGCAGCCAGGGACAGGGGCTTTCACCCCTCCACTTT; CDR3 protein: CASSQGQGLSPLHF